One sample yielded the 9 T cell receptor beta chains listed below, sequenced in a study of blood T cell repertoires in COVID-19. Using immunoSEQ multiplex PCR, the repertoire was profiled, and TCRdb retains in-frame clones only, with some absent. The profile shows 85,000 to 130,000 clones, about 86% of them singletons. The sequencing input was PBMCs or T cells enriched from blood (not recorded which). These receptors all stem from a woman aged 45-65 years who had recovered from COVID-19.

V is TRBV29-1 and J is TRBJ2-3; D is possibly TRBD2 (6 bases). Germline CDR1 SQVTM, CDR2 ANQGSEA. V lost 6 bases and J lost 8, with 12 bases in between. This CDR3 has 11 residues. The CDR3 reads CSVFGSGTQYF. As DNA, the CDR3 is TGCAGCGTCTTCGGGAGTGGTACGCAGTATTTT.

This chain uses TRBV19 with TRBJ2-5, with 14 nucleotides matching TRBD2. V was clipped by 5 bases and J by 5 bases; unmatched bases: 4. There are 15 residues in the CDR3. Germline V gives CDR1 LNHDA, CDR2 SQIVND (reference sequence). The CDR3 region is CASSGTSGSYETQYF. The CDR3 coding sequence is TGTGCCAGTAGTGGGACTAGCGGGAGCTATGAGACCCAGTACTTC.

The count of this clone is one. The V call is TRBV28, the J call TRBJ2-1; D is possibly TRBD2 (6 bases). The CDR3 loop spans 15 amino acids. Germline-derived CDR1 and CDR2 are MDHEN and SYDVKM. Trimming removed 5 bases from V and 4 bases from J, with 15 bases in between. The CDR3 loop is CASSRAVSGYNEQFF. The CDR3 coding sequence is TGTGCCAGCAGTAGGGCGGTTAGCGGTTACAATGAGCAGTTCTTC.

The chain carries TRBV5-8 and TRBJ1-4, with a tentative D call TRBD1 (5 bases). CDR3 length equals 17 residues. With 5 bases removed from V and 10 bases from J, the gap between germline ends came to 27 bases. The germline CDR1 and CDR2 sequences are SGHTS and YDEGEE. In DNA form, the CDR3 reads TGTGCCAGCAGTTCATCCATCGGACCAGGGTTGGTAGGAAAACTGTTTTTT. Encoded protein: CASSSSIGPGLVGKLFF.

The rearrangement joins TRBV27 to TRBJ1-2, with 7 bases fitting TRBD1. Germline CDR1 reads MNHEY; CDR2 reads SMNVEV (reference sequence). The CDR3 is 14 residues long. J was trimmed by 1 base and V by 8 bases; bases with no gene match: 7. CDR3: CASGNRGYNYGYTF. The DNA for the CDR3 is TGTGCCAGCGGAAACAGGGGATATAACTATGGCTACACCTTC.

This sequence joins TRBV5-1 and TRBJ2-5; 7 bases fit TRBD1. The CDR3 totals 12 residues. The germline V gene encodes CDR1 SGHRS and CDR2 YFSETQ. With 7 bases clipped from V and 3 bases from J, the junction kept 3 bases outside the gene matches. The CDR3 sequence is CASGTGEETQYF. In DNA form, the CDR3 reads TGCGCCAGCGGTACAGGGGAAGAGACCCAGTACTTC.

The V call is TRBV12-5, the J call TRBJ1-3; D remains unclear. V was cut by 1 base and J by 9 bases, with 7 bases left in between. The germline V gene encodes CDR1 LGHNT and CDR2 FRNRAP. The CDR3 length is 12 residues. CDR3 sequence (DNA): TGTGCTAGTGGTTTGGGGGAGGGCACCATATATTTT. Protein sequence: CASGLGEGTIYF.

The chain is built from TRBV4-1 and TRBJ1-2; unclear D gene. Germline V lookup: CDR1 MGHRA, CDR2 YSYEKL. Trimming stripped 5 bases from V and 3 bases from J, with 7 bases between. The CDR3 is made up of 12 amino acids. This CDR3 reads CASSSSDYGYTF. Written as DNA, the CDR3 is TGCGCCAGCAGCAGCAGCGACTATGGCTACACCTTC.

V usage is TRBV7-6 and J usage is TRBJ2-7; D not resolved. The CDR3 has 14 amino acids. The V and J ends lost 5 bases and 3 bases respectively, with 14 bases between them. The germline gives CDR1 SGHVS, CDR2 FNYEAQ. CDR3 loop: CASSPTQHYYEQYF. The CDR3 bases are TGTGCCAGCAGCCCGACTCAGCATTACTACGAGCAGTACTTC.